The 26 T cell receptor beta chains in this list originate from one sample, sequenced in a study of T cell responses to AZD1222 COVID-19 vaccine. Assay: immunoSEQ multiplex PCR; the TCRdb copy retains only in-frame clones and omits some. The data contain approximately 150,000 clones, more than 80% of them singletons. The starting material was peripheral blood, obtained 28 days after the second dose of the MenACWY control vaccine. All receptors derive from an adult who received the MenACWY meningococcal vaccine as a control.

The rearrangement uses TRBV28 and TRBJ2-7, with 11 nucleotides matching TRBD2. The CDR3 is made up of 14 amino acids. The germline V gene encodes CDR1 MDHEN and CDR2 SYDVKM. J gave up 4 bases and V 9 bases, and 8 bases lay outside the gene matches. The CDR3 nucleotides read TGTGCCAGTAGTAAGACTAGCGGGAAATACGAGCAGTACTTC. Encoded protein: CASSKTSGKYEQYF.

J is TRBJ1-1 and V is TRBV6-1; D is unclear. V lost 1 base and J 5 bases, leaving 20 bases between the germline ends. The V gene's germline CDR1 is MNHNS and CDR2 SASEGT. The CDR3 length is 17 residues. CDR3 in DNA: TGTGCCAGCAGTGAAGGAGAAGGGCTTCGAAGGTCGACTGAAGCTTTCTTT. The encoded protein is CASSEGEGLRRSTEAFF.

The chain carries TRBV18 and TRBJ2-2, with 8 bases fitting TRBD1. CDR1 and CDR2 from the germline V gene are KGHSH and LQKENI. V was pared by 3 bases and J by 3 bases, with 3 bases of the junction left unmatched. The CDR3 loop spans 15 amino acids. The CDR3, as DNA: TGTGCCAGCTCACCGGGACAGGCGGACACCGGGGAGCTGTTTTTT. It is translated as CASSPGQADTGELFF.

The genes are TRBV11-2 and TRBJ2-1; 9 nucleotides align to TRBD2. The CDR3 is 17 residues long. Germline V gene data show CDR1 as SGHAT and CDR2 as FQNNGV. V was pared by 4 bases and J by 0 bases, with 7 bases of the junction left unmatched. CDR3 residues: CASSSTSGRSSYNEQFF. CDR3 DNA: TGTGCCAGCAGCTCGACTAGCGGAAGGAGCTCCTACAATGAGCAGTTCTTC.

V and J are TRBV6-5 and TRBJ1-6, with D possibly TRBD1 on 6 matching bases. The CDR3 extends over 13 amino acids. Germline assignment: CDR1 MNHEY and CDR2 SVGAGI. Trimming took 6 bases from V and 7 from J, leaving 10 bases between them. This chain's CDR3 is CASRGDKNSPLHF. CDR3 sequence (DNA): TGTGCCAGCAGGGGGGACAAAAATTCACCCCTCCACTTT.

The chain has TRBV3-1 (or the pseudogene TRBV3-2) and TRBJ1-2; 9 bases line up with TRBD1. There are 14 residues in the CDR3. CDR1 and CDR2 (germline): LGHDT, YNNKEL (reference sequence). The trim removed 3 bases at V and 8 bases at J, leaving 7 bases unmatched. This CDR3 is CASSHADRGSGYTF. CDR3 nucleotide sequence: TGTGCCAGCAGCCACGCTGACAGGGGGAGCGGCTACACCTTC.

J is TRBJ2-1 and V is TRBV7-9, with D maybe TRBD2 (5 bases). CDR3 length: 13 residues. The V and J ends lost 8 bases and 4 bases respectively, with 12 bases between them. Germline CDR1 reads SEHNR; CDR2 reads FQNEAQ (reference sequence). The CDR3 DNA reads TGTGCCAGCGCCGCCCCGGGGTACAATGAGCAGTTCTTC. The encoded protein is CASAAPGYNEQFF.

The V call is TRBV9, the J call TRBJ2-1, with TRBD2 matching over 7 bases. The germline V gene has CDR1 SGDLS and CDR2 YYNGEE. The CDR3 length is 15 residues. J was trimmed by 5 bases and V by 0 bases; bases with no gene match: 5. DNA for the CDR3: TGTGCCAGCAGCGTAGCCCGCGGGAGAGACAATGAGCAGTTCTTC. Amino acids: CASSVARGRDNEQFF.

The chain combines TRBV14 with TRBJ2-7; no firm D call. With 0 bases removed from V and 5 bases from J, the gap between germline ends came to 8 bases. CDR3 length equals 13 residues. Germline-derived CDR1 and CDR2 are SGHDN and FVKESK. The CDR3 DNA reads as TGTGCCAGCAGCCAAGATATTCCCGACGAGCAGTACTTC. This sequence encodes CASSQDIPDEQYF.

The rearrangement links TRBV28 to TRBJ1-5, with TRBD1 matching over 8 bases. Germline lookup yields CDR1 MDHEN and CDR2 SYDVKM. CDR3 length: 16 amino acids. V shed 5 bases, J shed 3 bases, and the junction held 9 bases outside the gene matches. The CDR3 coding sequence is TGTGCCAGCAGTCCGACGACAGGGGTCCTCAATCAGCCCCAGCATTTT. Translating gives CASSPTTGVLNQPQHF.

The CDR3 DNA is TGTGCCAGCAGTCGGCTCGCGGGTGGTCGTGGGCAGCCCCAGCATTTT. This translates into CASSRLAGGRGQPQHF. The chain joins TRBV6-2 or TRBV6-3 to TRBJ1-5, with D unclear. Per germline, CDR1 MNHEY and CDR2 SVGEGT. Trimming left V 5 bases short and J 7 bases short, with 21 bases between. CDR3 length: 16 amino acids.

V gene TRBV27 combines with J gene TRBJ2-6; TRBD1 aligns across 10 bases. Germline values: CDR1 MNHEY, CDR2 SMNVEV (reference sequence). This CDR3 is built from 19 residues. V was clipped by 3 bases and J by 2 bases; unmatched bases: 10. CDR3 DNA: TGTGCCAGCAGTTTCGTTGAAACCGGGACAGGGGCTGGGGCCAACGTCCTGACTTTC. Protein: CASSFVETGTGAGANVLTF.

In this sample, this clone turned up once. The chain is built from TRBV28 and TRBJ2-7; D remains ambiguous. This CDR3 spans 14 amino acids. V was trimmed by 3 bases and J by 0 bases, leaving 9 bases between them. CDR1 is MDHEN, CDR2 SYDVKM, per germline. The DNA of the CDR3 is TGTGCCAGCAGTTTGGGGATCAGCTCCTACGAGCAGTACTTC. This encodes CASSLGISSYEQYF.

In its sample, this clone was seen many times. The same CDR3 can be traced to other DNA sequences in this sample. V and J are TRBV5-5 and TRBJ2-1; 9 bases map to TRBD1. This CDR3 comprises 16 residues. Germline CDR1 SGHKS, CDR2 YYEKEE (reference sequence). Unmatched junction bases numbered 8, after V lost 2 bases and J lost 5 bases. The chain's CDR3 is CASSFHQGQGNNEQFF. The CDR3 nucleotides read TGTGCCAGCAGCTTTCACCAGGGACAGGGAAACAATGAGCAGTTCTTC.

The chain is built from TRBV9 and TRBJ2-2; TRBD2 matches at 13 bases. The trim removed 6 bases at V and 2 bases at J, leaving 4 bases unmatched. The CDR3 contains 16 residues. Germline CDR1 and CDR2: SGDLS and YYNGEE. The CDR3 sequence: CASTGLAGANTGELFF. The CDR3 DNA reads TGTGCCAGCACAGGACTAGCGGGAGCAAACACCGGGGAGCTGTTTTTT.

The genes are TRBV14 and TRBJ2-5; D is ambiguous. The CDR3 runs 12 residues. Trimming removed 0 bases at V and 4 bases at J, with 3 bases between. Germline V CDR1 and CDR2: SGHDN, FVKESK. As DNA, the CDR3 is TGTGCCAGCAGCCAAGAGAGAGAGACCCAGTACTTC. This encodes CASSQERETQYF.

This clone has just one count. This CDR3 reads CASSVTGGKGGYTF. The CDR3 DNA follows: TGTGCCAGTAGTGTTACAGGGGGCAAAGGTGGCTACACCTTC. This chain connects TRBV19 to TRBJ1-2; 9 positions match TRBD1. J gave up 7 bases and V 5 bases, and 8 bases lay outside the gene matches. CDR3 length equals 14 residues. Germline CDR1 reads LNHDA; CDR2 reads SQIVND (reference sequence).

A remark on this clone: This sample also contains other DNA sequences that code for the same CDR3. The chain couples TRBV28 to TRBJ2-7; D ambiguous. The CDR3 is made up of 11 amino acids. The germline V gene has CDR1 MDHEN and CDR2 SYDVKM. V was shortened by 3 bases and J by 5 bases, with 5 bases between the two germline ends. As DNA, the CDR3 is TGTGCCAGCAGTTTTCGCGACGAGCAGTACTTC. This translates into CASSFRDEQYF.

This chain joins TRBV9 and TRBJ2-2; D gene uncertain. V lost 0 bases and J lost 6, with 6 bases in between. Germline CDR1 reads SGDLS; CDR2 reads YYNGEE. The CDR3 length is 13 residues. The CDR3 DNA sequence: TGTGCCAGCAGCGTAGATGGGGCCGGGGAGCTGTTTTTT. Its translation: CASSVDGAGELFF.

The gene calls are TRBV28 and TRBJ1-3, with D uncertain. The CDR3 is 12 residues long. Trimming cost V 3 bases and J 9 bases, with 9 bases left between them. Germline V gives CDR1 MDHEN, CDR2 SYDVKM. For the CDR3, the DNA is TGTGCCAGCAGTTTGGACCTGCGCACCATATATTTT. Its translation: CASSLDLRTIYF.

The rearrangement links TRBV12-3 or TRBV12-4 to TRBJ1-2; D is perhaps TRBD1 (5 bases). Trimming pared 7 bases from V and 8 bases from J, leaving 17 bases between. The CDR3 contains 13 residues. The CDR3 loop reads CASTLGEGLGYTF. CDR3 in DNA: TGTGCCAGCACCCTCGGGGAGGGACTCGGCTACACCTTC.

The rearrangement joins TRBV24-1 to TRBJ2-1; D is unresolved. Germline V gene lookup returns CDR1 KGHDR and CDR2 SFDVKD. Trimming took 2 bases from V and 5 from J, leaving 3 bases between them. CDR3 length: 12 residues. The CDR3 sequence: CATSDSHNEQFF. The CDR3 coding sequence is TGTGCCACCAGTGATTCACACAATGAGCAGTTCTTC.

The chain links TRBV27 to TRBJ2-7; D perhaps matches TRBD2 (5 bases). The CDR3 is made up of 14 amino acids. Germline V gives CDR1 MNHEY, CDR2 SMNVEV (reference sequence). Trimming removed 3 bases from V and 1 base from J, with 10 bases in between. CDR3 bases: TGTGCCAGCAGTTTTTCGGGGAAATCCTACGAGCAGTACTTC. Protein: CASSFSGKSYEQYF.

This clone has just one count. J is TRBJ1-1 and V is TRBV6-2 or TRBV6-3; TRBD1 aligns across 8 bases. This CDR3 contains 17 residues. CDR1 is MNHEY, CDR2 SVGEGT, per germline. J lost 1 base, V lost 6 bases, and 13 bases had no gene match. As DNA, the CDR3 is TGTGCCAGCAGCCTCCCCCTCAGGGGGCCGAAGAACACTGAAGCTTTCTTT. Protein: CASSLPLRGPKNTEAFF.

The rearrangement links TRBV10-1 to TRBJ2-7; 7 bases are shared with TRBD1. The junction had 5 bases not matched to a gene; V was cut back by 5 bases and J by 7 bases. Per germline, CDR1 WNHNN and CDR2 SYGVQD (reference sequence). This CDR3 is built from 12 residues. The CDR3 nucleotides read TGCGCCAGCAGTCAAGACAGGGATGAGCAGTACTTC. Protein sequence: CASSQDRDEQYF.

J is TRBJ2-7 and V is TRBV27; 8 bases align to TRBD1. This CDR3 has 13 residues. Looked up from germline, CDR1 is MNHEY and CDR2 is SMNVEV (reference sequence). The V gene end was trimmed by 4 bases and the J gene end by 10 bases; junction bases not matched to a gene: 9. Written as DNA, the CDR3 is TGTGCCAGCAGTTCGCCGGACAGGGCCCCCCAGTACTTC. The encoded protein is CASSSPDRAPQYF.